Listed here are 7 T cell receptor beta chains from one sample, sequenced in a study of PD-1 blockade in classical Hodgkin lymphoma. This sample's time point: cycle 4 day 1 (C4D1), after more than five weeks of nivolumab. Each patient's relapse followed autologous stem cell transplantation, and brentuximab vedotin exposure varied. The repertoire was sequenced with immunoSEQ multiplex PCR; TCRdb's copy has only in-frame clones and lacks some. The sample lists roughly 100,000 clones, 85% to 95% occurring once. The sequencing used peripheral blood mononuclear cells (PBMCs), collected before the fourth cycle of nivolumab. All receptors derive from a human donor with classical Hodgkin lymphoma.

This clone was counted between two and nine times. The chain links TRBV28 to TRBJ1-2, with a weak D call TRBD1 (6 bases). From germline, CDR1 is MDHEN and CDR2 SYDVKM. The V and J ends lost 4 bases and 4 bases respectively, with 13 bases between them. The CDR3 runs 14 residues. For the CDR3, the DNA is TGTGCCAGCAGTTCCCAGGGGTACCGCTATGGCTACACCTTC. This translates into CASSSQGYRYGYTF.

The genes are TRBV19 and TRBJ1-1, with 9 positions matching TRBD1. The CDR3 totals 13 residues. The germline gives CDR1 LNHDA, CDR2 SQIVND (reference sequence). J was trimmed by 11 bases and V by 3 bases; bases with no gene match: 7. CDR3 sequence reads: CASSMDRGAKAFF. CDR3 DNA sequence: TGTGCCAGTAGTATGGACAGGGGAGCTAAGGCTTTCTTT.

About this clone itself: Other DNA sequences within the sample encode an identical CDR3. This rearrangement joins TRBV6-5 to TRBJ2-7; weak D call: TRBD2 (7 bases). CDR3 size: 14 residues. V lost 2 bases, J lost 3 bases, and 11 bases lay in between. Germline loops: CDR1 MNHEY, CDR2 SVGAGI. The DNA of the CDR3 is TGTGCCAGCAGTTACGGGGGGGCGGACTACGAGCAGTACTTC. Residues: CASSYGGADYEQYF.

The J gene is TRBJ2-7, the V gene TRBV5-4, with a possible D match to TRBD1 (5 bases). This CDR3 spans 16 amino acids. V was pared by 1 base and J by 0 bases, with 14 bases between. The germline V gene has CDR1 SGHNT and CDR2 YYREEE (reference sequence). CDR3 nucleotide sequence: TGTGCCAGCAGCTTGTATAGACAGTCGAGCTCCTACGAGCAGTACTTC. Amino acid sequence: CASSLYRQSSSYEQYF.

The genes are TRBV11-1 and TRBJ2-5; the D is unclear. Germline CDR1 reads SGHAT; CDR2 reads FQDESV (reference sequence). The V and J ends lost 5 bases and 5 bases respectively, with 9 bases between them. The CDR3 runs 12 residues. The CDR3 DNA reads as TGTGCCAGCAGCCCACCGTGGGAGACCCAGTACTTC. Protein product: CASSPPWETQYF.

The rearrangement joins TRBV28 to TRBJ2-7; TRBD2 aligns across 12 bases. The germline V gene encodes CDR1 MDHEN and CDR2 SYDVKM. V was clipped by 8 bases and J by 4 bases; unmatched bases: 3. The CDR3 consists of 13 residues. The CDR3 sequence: CASETSGSYEQYF. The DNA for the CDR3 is TGTGCCAGCGAGACTAGCGGGAGTTACGAGCAGTACTTC.

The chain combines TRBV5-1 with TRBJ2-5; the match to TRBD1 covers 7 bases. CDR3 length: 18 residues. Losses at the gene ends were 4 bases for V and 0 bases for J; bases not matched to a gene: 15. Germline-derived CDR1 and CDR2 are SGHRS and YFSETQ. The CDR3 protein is CASSPTLLQGQHQETQYF. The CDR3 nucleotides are TGCGCCAGCAGCCCGACCCTCCTCCAGGGACAGCACCAAGAGACCCAGTACTTC. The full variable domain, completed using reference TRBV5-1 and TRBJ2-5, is KAGVTQTPRYLIKTRGQQVTLSCSPISGHRSVSWYQQTPGQGLQFLFEYFSETQRNKGNFPGRFSGRQFSNSRSEMNVSTLELGDSALYLCASSPTLLQGQHQETQYFGPGTRLLVL.